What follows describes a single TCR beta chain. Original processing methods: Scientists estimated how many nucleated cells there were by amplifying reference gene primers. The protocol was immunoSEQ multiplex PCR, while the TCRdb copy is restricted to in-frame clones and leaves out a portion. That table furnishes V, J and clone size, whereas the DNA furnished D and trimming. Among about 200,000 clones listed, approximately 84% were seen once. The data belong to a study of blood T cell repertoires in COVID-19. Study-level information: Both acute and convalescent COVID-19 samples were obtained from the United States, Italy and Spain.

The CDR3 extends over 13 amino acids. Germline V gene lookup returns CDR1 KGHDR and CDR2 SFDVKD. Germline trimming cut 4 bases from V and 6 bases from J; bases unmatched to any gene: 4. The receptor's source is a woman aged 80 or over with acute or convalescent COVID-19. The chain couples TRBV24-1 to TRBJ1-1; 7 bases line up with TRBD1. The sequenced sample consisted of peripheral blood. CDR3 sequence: CATSDHRGSEAFF. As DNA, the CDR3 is TGTGCCACCAGTGACCACAGGGGATCTGAAGCTTTCTTT.